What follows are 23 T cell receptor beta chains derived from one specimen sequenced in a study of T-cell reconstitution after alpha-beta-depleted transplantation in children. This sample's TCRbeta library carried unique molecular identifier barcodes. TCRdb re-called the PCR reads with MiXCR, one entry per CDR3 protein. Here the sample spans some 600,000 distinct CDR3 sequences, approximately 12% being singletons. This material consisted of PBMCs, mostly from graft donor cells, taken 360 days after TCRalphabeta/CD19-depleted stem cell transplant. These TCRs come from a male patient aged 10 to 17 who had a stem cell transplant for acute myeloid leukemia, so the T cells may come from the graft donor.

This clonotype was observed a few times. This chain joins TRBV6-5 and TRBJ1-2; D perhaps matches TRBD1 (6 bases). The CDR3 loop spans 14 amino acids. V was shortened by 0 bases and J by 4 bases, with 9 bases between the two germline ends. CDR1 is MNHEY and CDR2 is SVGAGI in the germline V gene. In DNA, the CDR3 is TGTGCCAGCAGTTACTCGCGGACAGTCTATGGCTACACCTTC. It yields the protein CASSYSRTVYGYTF.

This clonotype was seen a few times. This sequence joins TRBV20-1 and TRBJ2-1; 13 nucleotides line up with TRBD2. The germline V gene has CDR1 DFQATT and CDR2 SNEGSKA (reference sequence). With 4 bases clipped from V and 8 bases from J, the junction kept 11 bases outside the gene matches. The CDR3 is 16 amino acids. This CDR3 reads CSANGEWTSGSDEQFF. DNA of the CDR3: TGCAGTGCTAACGGTGAATGGACTAGCGGGAGCGATGAGCAGTTCTTC.

The CDR3 protein is CASSPGTGRNSPLHF. The CDR3, as DNA: TGTGCCAGCAGCCCTGGGACAGGGCGCAATTCACCCCTCCACTTT. The rearrangement uses TRBV7-2 and TRBJ1-6; 9 nucleotides match TRBD1. Per germline, CDR1 SGHTA and CDR2 FQGNSA. Losses at the gene ends were 5 bases for V and 7 bases for J; bases not matched to a gene: 6. This CDR3 has 15 residues.

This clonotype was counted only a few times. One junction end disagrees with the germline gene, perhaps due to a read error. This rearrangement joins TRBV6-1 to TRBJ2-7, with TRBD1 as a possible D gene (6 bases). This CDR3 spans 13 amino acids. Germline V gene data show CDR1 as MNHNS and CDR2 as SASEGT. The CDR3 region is CASGAATGPSRYW. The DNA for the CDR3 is TGTGCCAGCGGGGCGGCGACAGGCCCGTCGCGTTACTGG.

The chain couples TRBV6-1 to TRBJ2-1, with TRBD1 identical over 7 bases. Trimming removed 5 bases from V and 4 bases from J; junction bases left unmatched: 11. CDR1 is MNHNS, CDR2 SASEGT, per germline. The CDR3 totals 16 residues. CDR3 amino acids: CASSTETGIRYNEQFF. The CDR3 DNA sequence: TGTGCCAGCAGTACAGAGACAGGGATTCGATACAATGAGCAGTTCTTC.

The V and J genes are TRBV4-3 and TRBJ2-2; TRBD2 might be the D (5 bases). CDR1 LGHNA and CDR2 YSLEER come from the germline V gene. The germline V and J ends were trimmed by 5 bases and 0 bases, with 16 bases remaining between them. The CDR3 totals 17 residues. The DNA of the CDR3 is TGCGCCAGCAGCGTGGGGATGGCGGGCGCGAACACCGGGGAGCTGTTTTTT. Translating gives CASSVGMAGANTGELFF.

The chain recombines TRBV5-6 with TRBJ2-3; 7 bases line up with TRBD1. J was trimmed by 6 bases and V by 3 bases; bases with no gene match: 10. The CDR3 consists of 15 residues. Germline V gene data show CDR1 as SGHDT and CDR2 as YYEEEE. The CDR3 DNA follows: TGTGCCAGCAGCTACTGGACAGGAATTTCGGATACGCAGTATTTT. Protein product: CASSYWTGISDTQYF. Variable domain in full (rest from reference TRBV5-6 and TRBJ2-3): DAGVTQSPTHLIKTRGQQVTLRCSPKSGHDTVSWYQQALGQGPQFIFQYYEEEERQRGNFPDRFSGHQFPNYSSELNVNALLLGDSALYLCASSYWTGISDTQYFGPGTRLTVL.

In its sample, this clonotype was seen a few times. The CDR3 DNA reads as TGTGCCAGCAGCGACCTCGCCGGTCGAAGGTCCTACAATGAGCAGTTCTTC. It yields the protein CASSDLAGRRSYNEQFF. This rearrangement joins TRBV7-2 to TRBJ2-1, with D unresolved. Trimming removed 5 bases at V and 1 base at J, with 18 bases between. The CDR3 spans 17 residues. Germline CDR1 is SGHTA and CDR2 is FQGNSA.

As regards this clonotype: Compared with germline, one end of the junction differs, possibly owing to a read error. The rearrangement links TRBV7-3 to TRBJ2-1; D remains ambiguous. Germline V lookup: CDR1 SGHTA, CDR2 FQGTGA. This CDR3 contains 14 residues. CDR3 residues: CASILIARSNEQFF. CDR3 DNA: TGTGCCAGCATCTTAATAGCTAGGAGCAATGAGCAGTTCTTC.

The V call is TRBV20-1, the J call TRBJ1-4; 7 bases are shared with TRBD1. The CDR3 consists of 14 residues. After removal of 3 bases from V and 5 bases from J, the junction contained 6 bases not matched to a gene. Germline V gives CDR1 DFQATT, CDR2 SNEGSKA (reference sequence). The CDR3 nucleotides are TGCAGTGCTAGCCGGGGACAGCAAAATGAAAAACTGTTTTTT. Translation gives CSASRGQQNEKLFF.

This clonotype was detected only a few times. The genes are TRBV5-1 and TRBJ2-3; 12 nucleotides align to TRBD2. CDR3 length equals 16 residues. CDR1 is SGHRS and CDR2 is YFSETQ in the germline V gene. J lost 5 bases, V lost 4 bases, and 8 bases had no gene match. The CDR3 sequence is CASSAPVLAGGDTQYF. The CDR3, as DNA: TGCGCCAGCAGCGCCCCGGTACTAGCGGGAGGAGATACGCAGTATTTT.

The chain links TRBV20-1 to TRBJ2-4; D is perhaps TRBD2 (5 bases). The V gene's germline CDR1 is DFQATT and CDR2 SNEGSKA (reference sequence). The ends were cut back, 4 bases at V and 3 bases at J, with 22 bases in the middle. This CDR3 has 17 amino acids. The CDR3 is CSATDEGPASGKNIQYF. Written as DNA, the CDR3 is TGCAGTGCTACCGACGAGGGTCCGGCTAGTGGCAAAAACATTCAGTACTTC.

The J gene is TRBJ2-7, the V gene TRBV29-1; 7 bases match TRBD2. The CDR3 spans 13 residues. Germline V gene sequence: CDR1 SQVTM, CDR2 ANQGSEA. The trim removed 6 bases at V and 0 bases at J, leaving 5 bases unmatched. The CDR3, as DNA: TGCAGCGTGGTCTCGGGGGGCTCCTACGAGCAGTACTTC. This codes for CSVVSGGSYEQYF.

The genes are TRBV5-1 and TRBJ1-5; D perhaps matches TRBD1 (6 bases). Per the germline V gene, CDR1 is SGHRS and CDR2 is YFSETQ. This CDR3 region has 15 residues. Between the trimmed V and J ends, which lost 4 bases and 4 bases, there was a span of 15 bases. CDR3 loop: CASSLTGKGNQPQHF. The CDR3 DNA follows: TGCGCCAGCAGCCTAACAGGGAAGGGGAATCAGCCCCAGCATTTT.

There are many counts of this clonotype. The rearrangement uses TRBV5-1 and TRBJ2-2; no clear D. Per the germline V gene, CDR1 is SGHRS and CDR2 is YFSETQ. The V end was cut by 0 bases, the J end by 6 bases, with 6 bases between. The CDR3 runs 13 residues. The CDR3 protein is CASSLALAGELFF. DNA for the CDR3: TGCGCCAGCAGCTTGGCCTTGGCCGGGGAGCTGTTTTTT.

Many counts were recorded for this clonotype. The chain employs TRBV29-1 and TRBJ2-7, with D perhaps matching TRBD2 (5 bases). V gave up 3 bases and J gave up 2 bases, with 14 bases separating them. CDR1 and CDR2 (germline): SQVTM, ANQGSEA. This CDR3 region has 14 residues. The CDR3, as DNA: TGCAGCGTTGAGATACCGGGATCAGCCTACGAGCAGTACTTC. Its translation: CSVEIPGSAYEQYF.

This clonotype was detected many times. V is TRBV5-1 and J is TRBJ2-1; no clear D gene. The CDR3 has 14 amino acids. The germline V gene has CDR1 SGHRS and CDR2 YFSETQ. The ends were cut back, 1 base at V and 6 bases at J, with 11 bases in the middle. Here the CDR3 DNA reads TGCGCCAGCAGCTTGAGTTGGGGTCTCAATGAGCAGTTCTTC. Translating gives CASSLSWGLNEQFF.

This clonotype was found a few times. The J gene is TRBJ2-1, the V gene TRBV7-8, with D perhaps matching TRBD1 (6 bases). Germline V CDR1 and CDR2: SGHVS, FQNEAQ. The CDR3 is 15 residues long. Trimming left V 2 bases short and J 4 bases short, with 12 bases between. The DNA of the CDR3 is TGTGCCAGCAGCTTAATCAGGGGCCCGTACAATGAGCAGTTCTTC. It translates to CASSLIRGPYNEQFF.

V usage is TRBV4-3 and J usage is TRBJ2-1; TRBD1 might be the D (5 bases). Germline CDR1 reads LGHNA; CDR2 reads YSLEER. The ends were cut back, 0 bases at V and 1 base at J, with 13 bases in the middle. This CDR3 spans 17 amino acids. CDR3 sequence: CASSQEGQQLSYNEQFF. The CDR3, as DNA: TGCGCCAGCAGCCAAGAGGGGCAGCAACTATCCTACAATGAGCAGTTCTTC.

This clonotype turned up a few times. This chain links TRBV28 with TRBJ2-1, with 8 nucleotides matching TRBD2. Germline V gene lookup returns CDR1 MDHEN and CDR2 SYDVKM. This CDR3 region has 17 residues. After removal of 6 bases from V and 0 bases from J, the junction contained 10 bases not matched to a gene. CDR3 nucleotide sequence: TGTGCCAGCAGCTTCTCCGGGACTAGGCGCTCCTACAATGAGCAGTTCTTC. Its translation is CASSFSGTRRSYNEQFF.

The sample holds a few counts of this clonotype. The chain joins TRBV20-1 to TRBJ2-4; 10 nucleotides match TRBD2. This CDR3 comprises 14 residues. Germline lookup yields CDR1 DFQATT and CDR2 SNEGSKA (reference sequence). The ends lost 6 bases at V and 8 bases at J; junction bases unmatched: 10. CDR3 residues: CSAKREGVEDIQYF. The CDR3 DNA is TGCAGTGCGAAGCGGGAGGGGGTCGAGGACATTCAGTACTTC.

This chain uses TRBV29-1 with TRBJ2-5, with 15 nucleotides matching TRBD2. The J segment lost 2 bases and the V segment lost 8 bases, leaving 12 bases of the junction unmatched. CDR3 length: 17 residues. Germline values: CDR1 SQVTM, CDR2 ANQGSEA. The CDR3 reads CSTWTSGRASLQETQYF. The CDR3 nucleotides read TGCAGCACGTGGACTAGCGGGAGGGCCTCACTGCAAGAGACCCAGTACTTC.

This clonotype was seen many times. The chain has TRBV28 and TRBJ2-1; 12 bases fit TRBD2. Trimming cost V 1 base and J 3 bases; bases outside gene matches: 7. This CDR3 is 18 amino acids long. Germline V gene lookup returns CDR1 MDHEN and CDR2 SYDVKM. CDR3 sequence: CASSLSRGLAGYYNEQFF. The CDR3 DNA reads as TGTGCCAGCAGTTTATCCCGGGGACTAGCGGGCTACTACAATGAGCAGTTCTTC.